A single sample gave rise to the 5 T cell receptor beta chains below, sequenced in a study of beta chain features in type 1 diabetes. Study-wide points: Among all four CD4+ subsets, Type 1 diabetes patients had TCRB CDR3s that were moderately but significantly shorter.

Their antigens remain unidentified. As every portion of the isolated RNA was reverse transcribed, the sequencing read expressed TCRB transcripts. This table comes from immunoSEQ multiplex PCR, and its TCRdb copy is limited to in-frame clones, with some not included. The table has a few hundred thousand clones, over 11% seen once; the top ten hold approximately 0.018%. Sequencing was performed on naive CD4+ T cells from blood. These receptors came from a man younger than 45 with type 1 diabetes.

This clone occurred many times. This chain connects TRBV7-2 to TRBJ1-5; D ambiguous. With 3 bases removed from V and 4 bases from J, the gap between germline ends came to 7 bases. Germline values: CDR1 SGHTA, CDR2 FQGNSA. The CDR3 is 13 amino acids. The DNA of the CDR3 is TGTGCCAGCAGCTTGGGCGATAATCAGCCCCAGCATTTT. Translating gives CASSLGDNQPQHF.

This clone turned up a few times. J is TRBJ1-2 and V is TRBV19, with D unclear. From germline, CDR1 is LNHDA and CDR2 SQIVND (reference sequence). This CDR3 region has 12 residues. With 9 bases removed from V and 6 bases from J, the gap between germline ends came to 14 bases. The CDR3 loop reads CASSLAGDGYTF. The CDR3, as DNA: TGTGCCAGCAGCTTGGCCGGAGATGGCTACACCTTC.

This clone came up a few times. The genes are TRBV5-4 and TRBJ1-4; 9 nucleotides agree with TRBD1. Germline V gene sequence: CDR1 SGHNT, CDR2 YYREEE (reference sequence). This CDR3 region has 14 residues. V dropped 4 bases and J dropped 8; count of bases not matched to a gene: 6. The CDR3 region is CASSAGTGSEKLFF. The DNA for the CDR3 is TGTGCCAGCAGCGCCGGGACAGGGTCCGAAAAACTGTTTTTT.

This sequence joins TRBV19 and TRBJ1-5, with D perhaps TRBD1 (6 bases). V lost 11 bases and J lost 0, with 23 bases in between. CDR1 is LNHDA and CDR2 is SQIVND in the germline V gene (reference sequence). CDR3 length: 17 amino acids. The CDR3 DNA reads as TGTGCCGCCCGGGACATTCTCCGGTCAGATAGCAATCAGCCCCAGCATTTT. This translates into CAARDILRSDSNQPQHF.

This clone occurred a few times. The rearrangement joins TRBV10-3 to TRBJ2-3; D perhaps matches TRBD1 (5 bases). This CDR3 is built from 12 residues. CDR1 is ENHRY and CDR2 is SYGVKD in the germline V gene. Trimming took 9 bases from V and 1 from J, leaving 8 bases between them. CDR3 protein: CAIGEGTDTQYF. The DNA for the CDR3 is TGTGCCATAGGGGAAGGCACAGATACGCAGTATTTT.